A selection of T cell receptor beta chains follows, all from one sample in a study of blood T cell repertoires in COVID-19. Generated by immunoSEQ multiplex PCR, the TCRdb table keeps only in-frame clones and is missing some. The table includes 310,000 or so clones, around 87% detected once. Sequences were obtained from PBMCs or T cells enriched from blood (not recorded which). All receptors come from a young woman with acute COVID-19. The CDR3 runs from the conserved cysteine through the conserved F or W. Each record gives: V gene, J gene, D gene, clone size, CDR3 DNA, CDR3 protein. The D gene is left open where the match is weak. A row's size may be missing; if present it is once, few, many or a size class.

TRBV3-1/TRBV3-2	TRBJ2-1	TRBD2	-	TGTGCCAGCAGCCAAGTATGGGCTAGCGGGAGGGATTACAATGAGCAGTTCTTC	CASSQVWASGRDYNEQFF
TRBV18	TRBJ2-3	-	-	TGTGCCAGCTCACCACCAAGTCGCAGGGGCGCAGATACGCAGTATTTT	CASSPPSRRGADTQYF
TRBV2	TRBJ2-1	TRBD2	-	TGTGCCAGCAGTCCTCCTTCGACTAGCCTTACCTACAATGAGCAGTTCTTC	CASSPPSTSLTYNEQFF
TRBV7-3	TRBJ2-1	TRBD2	-	TGTGCCAGCAGCTTAAGGTTAGCGGGAGAGGCTGAGCAGTTCTTC	CASSLRLAGEAEQFF
TRBV2	TRBJ1-1	TRBD1	-	TGTGCCAGCATCGGGGACAGGCTGGGCACTGAAGCTTTCTTT	CASIGDRLGTEAFF
TRBV27	TRBJ2-2	-	-	TGTGCCAGCAGTTTATACAGTTCCCCAACAAATACCGGGGAGCTGTTTTTT	CASSLYSSPTNTGELFF
TRBV7-2	TRBJ2-3	-	-	TGTGCCAGCAGCCCCAGTAGTCTAGGAGATACGCAGTATTTT	CASSPSSLGDTQYF
TRBV7-8	TRBJ1-1	-	-	TGTGCCAGCAGCTCCCATCCCGATTTCAGGGCTCCGAACACTGAAGCTTTCTTT	CASSSHPDFRAPNTEAFF
TRBV4-3	TRBJ2-1	TRBD2	-	TGCGCCAGCAGCCAAGTTCCCAGCGGGGCCGTAGGGAATGAGCAGTTCTTC	CASSQVPSGAVGNEQFF
TRBV5-4	TRBJ2-2	TRBD2	-	TGTGCCAGCAGTTACGGCGGGAGCCCAAATAGAGCCGGGGAGCTGTTTTTT	CASSYGGSPNRAGELFF
TRBV5-1	TRBJ1-4	TRBD1	-	TGCGCCAGCAGCTTGGAACCGGGACAGACGGAGAATGAAAAACTGTTTTTT	CASSLEPGQTENEKLFF
TRBV14	TRBJ1-1	-	-	TGTGCCAGCAGCCTCCAACTTGGACAAATGGCTTTCTTT	CASSLQLGQMAFF
TRBV14	TRBJ2-7	TRBD1	-	TGTGCCAGTCCGACGACAGGGGGTAGGTACGAGCAGTACTTC	CASPTTGGRYEQYF
TRBV14	TRBJ2-2	TRBD1	-	TGTGCCAGCAGCCAAACAGGGACAGGGTCATTCACCGGGGAGCTGTTTTTT	CASSQTGTGSFTGELFF
TRBV19	TRBJ2-2	-	-	TGTGCCAGTAGTATACTGGAGGTCCCCATGGCCGGGGAGCTGTTTTTT	CASSILEVPMAGELFF
TRBV5-1	TRBJ2-7	TRBD2	-	TGCGCCAGCAGCACCGGTAGCGGGAGGGCCTTGTACGAGCAGTACTTC	CASSTGSGRALYEQYF
TRBV5-6	TRBJ2-5	TRBD2	-	TGTGCCAGCAGCTTGACTAGCGGGATATCAGAGACCCAGTACTTC	CASSLTSGISETQYF
TRBV28	TRBJ2-7	-	once	TGTGCCAGCAGTCGCGGGGGCCCCTACGAGCAGTACTTC	CASSRGGPYEQYF
TRBV13	TRBJ2-1	TRBD2	-	TGTGCCAGCAGCTTCATGAAGGGACTAGCGGGAGGGCCCTCCTACAATGAGCAGTTCTTC	CASSFMKGLAGGPSYNEQFF
TRBV6-5	TRBJ1-2	TRBD1	-	TGTGCCAGCAGTTACGAGGGACAGGGTAATAATGGCTACACCTTC	CASSYEGQGNNGYTF
TRBV28	TRBJ1-2	-	-	TGTGCCAGCACCCCCGGGGGGATTAACTATGGCTACACCTTC	CASTPGGINYGYTF
TRBV7-2	TRBJ2-3	-	-	TGTGCCAGCAGCGCTCGAGGTACGCAGTATTTT	CASSARGTQYF
TRBV27	TRBJ1-1	-	once	TGTGCCAGCAGTCCAGGACAGCATGAAGCTTTCTTT	CASSPGQHEAFF
TRBV28	TRBJ2-1	-	-	TGTGCCAGCACTTACCCCAGCAGGGGAATCCATGAGCAGTTCTTC	CASTYPSRGIHEQFF